A single sample is the source of the 24 T cell receptor beta chains below, sequenced in a study of shared clonotypes between healthy human individuals. Measured with immunoSEQ multiplex PCR; TCRdb has only the in-frame clones, and not every one. The profile shows 2,500,000 or so clones, 85% to 95% of them singletons. The sequencing input was naive CD4+ T cells from PBMCs. Subset of the sample: CD45RA+ positively selected. Receptor source: a man aged 18 to 29 in good health. Some clones in this sample may be carry-over from other donors' samples.

CDR3 in DNA: TGCGCCAGCAGGATGACTAGCGGGGCTGAGGAGCAGTACTTC. Translation: CASRMTSGAEEQYF. The rearrangement joins TRBV5-1 to TRBJ2-7; 11 bases are shared with TRBD2. The CDR3 is 14 residues long. In germline, CDR1 is SGHRS, CDR2 YFSETQ. J gave up 7 bases and V 5 bases, and 8 bases lay outside the gene matches.

The V call is TRBV5-1, the J call TRBJ1-4; 9 nucleotides line up with TRBD1. This CDR3 contains 15 residues. Germline V gene data show CDR1 as SGHRS and CDR2 as YFSETQ. V was clipped by 2 bases and J by 7 bases; unmatched bases: 6. CDR3: CASSLQGAYGEKLFF. The DNA of the CDR3 is TGCGCCAGCAGCTTACAGGGGGCTTACGGTGAAAAACTGTTTTTT.

This chain links TRBV29-1 with TRBJ1-4; 7 bases line up with TRBD1. The germline V gene has CDR1 SQVTM and CDR2 ANQGSEA. V shed 6 bases, J shed 1 base, and the junction held 5 bases outside the gene matches. This CDR3 has 14 residues. CDR3 sequence (DNA): TGCAGCGTAGGACAGGCGGGAACTAATGAAAAACTGTTTTTT. This translates into CSVGQAGTNEKLFF.

The gene calls are TRBV19 and TRBJ1-5; possible D gene TRBD1, 5 bases. V gave up 7 bases and J gave up 0 bases, with 22 bases separating them. This CDR3 has 18 amino acids. Germline CDR1 and CDR2: LNHDA and SQIVND (reference sequence). The CDR3 loop reads CASTFRSWGDSSNQPQHF. In DNA, the CDR3 is TGTGCCAGTACTTTCAGGTCTTGGGGGGATAGTAGCAATCAGCCCCAGCATTTT. The complete variable domain, with remaining parts taken from reference TRBV19 and TRBJ1-5, reads DGGITQSPKYLFRKEGQNVTLSCEQNLNHDAMYWYRQDPGQGLRLIYYSQIVNDFQKGDIAEGYSVSREKKESFPLTVTSAQKNPTAFYLCASTFRSWGDSSNQPQHFGDGTRLSIL.

The table lists this clone with a count of one. The V gene is TRBV9, the J gene TRBJ1-1; TRBD1 aligns across 7 bases. This CDR3 has 15 amino acids. CDR1 is SGDLS, CDR2 YYNGEE, per germline. J lost 3 bases, V lost 4 bases, and 9 bases had no gene match. DNA for the CDR3: TGTGCCAGCAGCTCAGAGGGGGCGCAGGACACTGAAGCTTTCTTT. Translating it yields CASSSEGAQDTEAFF.

The rearrangement uses TRBV30 and TRBJ1-5; perhaps TRBD1 as D (6 bases). The CDR3 loop spans 13 amino acids. Between the trimmed V and J ends, which lost 6 bases and 7 bases, there was a span of 16 bases. CDR1 and CDR2 from the germline V gene are GTSNPN and SVGIG (reference sequence). The CDR3 sequence: CACNGQTQQPQHF. CDR3 bases: TGTGCCTGCAACGGACAGACCCAACAGCCCCAGCATTTT. Using reference TRBV30 and TRBJ1-5 for the parts outside the CDR3, the full variable domain is SQTIHQWPATLVQPVGSPLSLECTVEGTSNPNLYWYRQAAGRGLQLLFYSVGIGQISSEVPQNLSASRPQDRQFILSSKKLLLSDSGFYLCACNGQTQQPQHFGDGTRLSIL.

This sequence joins TRBV5-6 and TRBJ2-2; 7 bases agree with TRBD1. V shed 4 bases and J 2 bases; nucleotides not matched to a gene: 8. CDR1 is SGHDT, CDR2 YYEEEE, per germline. The CDR3 is made up of 16 amino acids. The CDR3 DNA follows: TGTGCCAGCAGCCCTCGTACAGGGGTCAACACCGGGGAGCTGTTTTTT. It codes for CASSPRTGVNTGELFF.

The rearrangement uses TRBV15 and TRBJ2-7, with 9 positions matching TRBD1. The CDR3 length is 15 residues. J was trimmed by 3 bases and V by 4 bases; bases with no gene match: 7. Per germline, CDR1 LNHNV and CDR2 YYDKDF (reference sequence). The CDR3, as DNA: TGTGCCACCAGCATCGGACAGGGGAAATTCTACGAGCAGTACTTC. Encoded protein: CATSIGQGKFYEQYF.

The rearrangement uses TRBV2 and TRBJ2-2; a possible D gene is TRBD1 (5 bases). The CDR3 sequence is 15 residues long. The V end lost 6 bases, the J end lost 4 bases, and 15 bases lay between the germline ends. CDR1 and CDR2 from the germline V gene are SNHLY and FYNNEI. CDR3 sequence: CASSRVLGVTGELFF. The DNA of the CDR3 is TGTGCCAGCAGCCGAGTCTTAGGGGTCACCGGGGAGCTGTTTTTT.

The V call is TRBV5-1, the J call TRBJ1-1; 10 nucleotides match TRBD1. This CDR3 contains 17 residues. The V and J ends lost 4 bases and 3 bases, in that order; junction bases with no gene match: 12. Germline-derived CDR1 and CDR2 are SGHRS and YFSETQ. The CDR3 nucleotides are TGCGCCAGCAGCCAACGACCGGGACAGGGGATCGACACTGAAGCTTTCTTT. Residues: CASSQRPGQGIDTEAFF.

The V and J genes are TRBV2 and TRBJ1-1; D uncertain. Per the germline V gene, CDR1 is SNHLY and CDR2 is FYNNEI. This CDR3 comprises 14 residues. Trimming took off 4 bases at V and 4 bases at J, with 13 bases between the two ends. Written as DNA, the CDR3 is TGTGCCAGCAGTGTCCTGTCTGGGATCACTGAAGCTTTCTTT. Translation gives CASSVLSGITEAFF.

The chain combines TRBV5-1 with TRBJ1-1, with 8 bases aligning to TRBD1. Per germline, CDR1 SGHRS and CDR2 YFSETQ. The V and J ends lost 3 bases and 1 base, in that order; junction bases with no gene match: 5. The CDR3 extends over 15 amino acids. Written as DNA, the CDR3 is TGCGCCAGCAGCTACCAAGACAGGGGGAACACTGAAGCTTTCTTT. Residues: CASSYQDRGNTEAFF.

The chain links TRBV19 to TRBJ1-1, with TRBD1 identical over 11 bases. J lost 0 bases, V lost 6 bases, and 9 bases had no gene match. This CDR3 has 17 residues. From germline, CDR1 is LNHDA and CDR2 SQIVND (reference sequence). CDR3 sequence reads: CASRRTGGSFMNTEAFF. As DNA, the CDR3 is TGTGCCAGTAGGAGGACAGGGGGCTCTTTTATGAACACTGAAGCTTTCTTT.

The V and J genes are TRBV6-1 and TRBJ1-5; 9 bases line up with TRBD1. CDR1 MNHNS and CDR2 SASEGT come from the germline V gene. The CDR3 covers 14 residues. The junction had 5 bases not matched to a gene; V was cut back by 5 bases and J by 6 bases. The CDR3: CASSRGTGLQPQHF. CDR3 coding DNA: TGTGCCAGCAGTAGGGGGACAGGGCTTCAGCCCCAGCATTTT.

The J gene is TRBJ1-2, the V gene TRBV4-2; D may be TRBD1 (6 bases). Germline CDR1 LGHNA, CDR2 YNFKEQ. V gave up 0 bases and J gave up 2 bases, with 7 bases separating them. The CDR3 has 14 residues. The CDR3 sequence: CASSQDRGNYGYTF. The CDR3 DNA follows: TGTGCCAGCAGCCAAGACAGGGGCAACTATGGCTACACCTTC.

This chain joins TRBV5-1 and TRBJ2-1; D tentatively fits TRBD1 or TRBD2 (5 bases each). This CDR3 contains 20 residues. Germline-derived CDR1 and CDR2 are SGHRS and YFSETQ. V shed 3 bases and J shed 0 bases, with 25 bases lying between them. Here the CDR3 DNA reads TGCGCCAGCAGCTATAAACCGGGACCCCCCGGGATAAGCTCCTACAATGAGCAGTTCTTC. Its translation is CASSYKPGPPGISSYNEQFF. Full variable domain (missing parts from reference TRBV5-1 and TRBJ2-1): KAGVTQTPRYLIKTRGQQVTLSCSPISGHRSVSWYQQTPGQGLQFLFEYFSETQRNKGNFPGRFSGRQFSNSRSEMNVSTLELGDSALYLCASSYKPGPPGISSYNEQFFGPGTRLTVL.

The gene calls are TRBV13 and TRBJ2-1, with D unresolved. This CDR3 is 15 amino acids long. V was shortened by 5 bases and J by 4 bases, with 15 bases between the two germline ends. Per germline, CDR1 PRHDT and CDR2 FYEKMQ (reference sequence). In DNA, the CDR3 is TGTGCCAGCAGCCCACAGAGCATCCGATACAATGAGCAGTTCTTC. It translates to CASSPQSIRYNEQFF.

The chain uses TRBV2 and TRBJ2-3; D is unresolved. Germline CDR1 SNHLY, CDR2 FYNNEI. The CDR3 length is 11 residues. V dropped 5 bases and J dropped 5 bases, with 5 bases sitting between them. CDR3 DNA sequence: TGTGCCAGCAGTTTCAAAGATACGCAGTATTTT. Protein product: CASSFKDTQYF.

The table lists this clone with a count of one. This chain links TRBV21-1 with TRBJ2-7. TRBV21-1 is a pseudogene locus. This CDR3 spans 14 amino acids. The DNA for the CDR3 is TGTGCCAGCAGCAACGGCCCCCAAGGTTACGAGCAGTACTTC. Translated: CASSNGPQGYEQYF.

A word on this clone: This sample includes further DNA sequences coding for the same CDR3. The chain couples TRBV28 to TRBJ2-1; D remains unclear. Germline V gene data show CDR1 as MDHEN and CDR2 as SYDVKM. Deletions cut 1 base from V and 6 bases from J, with 4 bases between. CDR3 length: 12 amino acids. DNA of the CDR3: TGTGCCAGCAGTTTATCCCTCAATGAGCAGTTCTTC. Translation gives CASSLSLNEQFF.

The rearrangement joins TRBV29-1 to TRBJ2-4, with 9 bases that match TRBD1. The CDR3 loop spans 20 amino acids. Germline V CDR1 and CDR2: SQVTM, ANQGSEA. Germline trimming cut 0 bases from V and 2 bases from J; bases unmatched to any gene: 17. CDR3 region: CSVEELLTYGGQGPKNIQYF. As DNA, the CDR3 is TGCAGCGTTGAAGAGCTTTTGACTTATGGTGGACAGGGGCCCAAAAACATTCAGTACTTC. Looking up the rest from reference TRBV29-1 and TRBJ2-4 gives the full variable domain: SAVISQKPSRDICQRGTSLTIQCQVDSQVTMMFWYRQQPGQSLTLIATANQGSEATYESGFVIDKFPISRPNLTFSTLTVSNMSPEDSSIYLCSVEELLTYGGQGPKNIQYFGAGTRLSVL.

The chain is built from TRBV19 and TRBJ2-1; D uncertain. V lost 3 bases and J lost 9, with 15 bases in between. The CDR3 loop spans 14 amino acids. Looked up from germline, CDR1 is LNHDA and CDR2 is SQIVND (reference sequence). The CDR3 protein is CASSIAPVPGEQFF. CDR3 coding DNA: TGTGCCAGTAGTATCGCTCCGGTCCCGGGTGAGCAGTTCTTC.

The rearrangement links TRBV28 to TRBJ2-7; 8 nucleotides agree with TRBD2. Germline loops: CDR1 MDHEN, CDR2 SYDVKM. Unmatched junction bases numbered 7, after V lost 4 bases and J lost 5 bases. The CDR3 is made up of 14 amino acids. The CDR3 loop is CASSYPGLAHEQYF. As DNA, the CDR3 is TGTGCCAGCAGTTACCCCGGACTAGCCCACGAGCAGTACTTC.

The chain carries TRBV4-3 and TRBJ1-2, with D possibly TRBD1 on 6 matching bases. Trimming cost V 0 bases and J 9 bases, with 11 bases left between them. The CDR3 has 13 residues. From germline, CDR1 is LGHNA and CDR2 YSLEER. CDR3 residues: CASSQEGGPSYTF. In DNA, the CDR3 is TGCGCCAGCAGCCAAGAGGGGGGGCCAAGCTACACCTTC.